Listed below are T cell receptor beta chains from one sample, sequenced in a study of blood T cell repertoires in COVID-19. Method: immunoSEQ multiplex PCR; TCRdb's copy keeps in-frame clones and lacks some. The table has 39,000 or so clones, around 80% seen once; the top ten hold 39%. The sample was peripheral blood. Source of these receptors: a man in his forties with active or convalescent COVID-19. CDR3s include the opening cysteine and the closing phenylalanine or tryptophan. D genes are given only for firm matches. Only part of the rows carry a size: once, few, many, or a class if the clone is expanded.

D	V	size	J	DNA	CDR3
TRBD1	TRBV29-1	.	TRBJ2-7	TGCAGCGCCAAACCCATGGGGACAGGCCAGGAGCAGTACTTC	CSAKPMGTGQEQYF
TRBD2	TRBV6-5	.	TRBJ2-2	TGTGCCAGCAGTTACTCGATTTCGGGAGGGACCGGGGAGCTGTTTTTT	CASSYSISGGTGELFF
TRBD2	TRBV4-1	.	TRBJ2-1	TGCGCCAGCAGCCCGGGGCGCGTAGCGGGGGGTTACAATGAGCAGTTCTTC	CASSPGRVAGGYNEQFF
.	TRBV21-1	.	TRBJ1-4	TGTGCCGAGTCCGGGACAGAGGGAGAAAAACTGTTTTTT	CAESGTEGEKLFF
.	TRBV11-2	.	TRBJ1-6	TGTGCCAGCAGCTTGGGGGACTGGGACCGCTCCTCGAGGAATTCACCCCTCCACTTT	CASSLGDWDRSSRNSPLHF
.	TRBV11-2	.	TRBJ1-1	TGTGCCAGCAGCTTAGTATACGTGGGGGGAACTGAAGCTTTCTTT	CASSLVYVGGTEAFF
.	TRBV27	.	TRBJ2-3	TGTGCCAGCAGTACATTTACAGGGATGAGCGGCGGAGGTAACACAGATACGCAGTATTTT	CASSTFTGMSGGGNTDTQYF
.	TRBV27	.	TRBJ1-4	TGTGCCAGCAGTTTATCGGGAGGGGGTGGCGAAAAACTGTTTTTT	CASSLSGGGGEKLFF
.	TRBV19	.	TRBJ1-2	TGTGCCAGTAGTAATTCAGGATATGGCTACACCTTC	CASSNSGYGYTF
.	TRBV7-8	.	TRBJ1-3	TGTGCCAGCAGCTCCCGCCGGGAGCCCAGAAACACCATATATTTT	CASSSRREPRNTIYF
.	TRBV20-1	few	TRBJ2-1	TGCAGTGCTAAGGACGGGGAGGAGCAGTTCTTC	CSAKDGEEQFF
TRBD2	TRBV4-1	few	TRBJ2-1	TGCGCCAGCAGCCAAGGGACACCGGGACTAGCGGGAGCCCTCTCCTACAATGAGCAGTTCTTC	CASSQGTPGLAGALSYNEQFF
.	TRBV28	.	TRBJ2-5	TGTGCCAGCAGCTTCAAGTCCGGGGAGACCCAGTACTTC	CASSFKSGETQYF
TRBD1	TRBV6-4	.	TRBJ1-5	TGTGCCAGCAGTCGACAGGGTGGACAGCCCCAGCATTTT	CASSRQGGQPQHF
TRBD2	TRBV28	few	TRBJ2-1	TGTGCCAGCAGTCAGACTAGCGGGAGACAATATAATGAGCAGTTCTTC	CASSQTSGRQYNEQFF
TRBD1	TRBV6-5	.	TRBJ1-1	TGTGCCAGCAGCCGACAGGGAGCGGAAGCTTTCTTT	CASSRQGAEAFF
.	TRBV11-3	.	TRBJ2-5	TGTGCCAGCAGCTTAGGTGGGCAGCAAGAGACCCAGTACTTC	CASSLGGQQETQYF
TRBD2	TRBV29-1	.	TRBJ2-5	TGCAGCGTGGTAATGGTAGCGGGAGGAGAGACCCAGTACTTC	CSVVMVAGGETQYF
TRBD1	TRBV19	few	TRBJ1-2	TGTGCCAGCAGCTTAGACAGGGGGCGCAACTATGGCTACACCTTC	CASSLDRGRNYGYTF
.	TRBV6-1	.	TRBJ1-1	TGTGCCAGCAGTGAAGATGCGGGGGGGACGAGGACTGAAGCTTTCTTT	CASSEDAGGTRTEAFF
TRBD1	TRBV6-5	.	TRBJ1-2	TGTGCCAGCACCGGGGACAGGGTCTTAGGTTACACCTTC	CASTGDRVLGYTF
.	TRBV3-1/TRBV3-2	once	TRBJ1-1	TGTGCCAGCGCCCTAAGACAGGTCGGGACTGAAGCTTTCTTT	CASALRQVGTEAFF
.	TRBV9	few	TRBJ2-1	TGTGCCAGCAGCGTAGACTGGAGCTCCTACAATGAGCAGTTCTTC	CASSVDWSSYNEQFF
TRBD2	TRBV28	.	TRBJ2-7	TGTGCCACCTTGCTCTTGGCGGGAGGGCCCTACGAGCAGTACTTC	CATLLLAGGPYEQYF
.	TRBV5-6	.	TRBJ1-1	TGTGCCAGCAGCTTGGACAATATGAACACTGAAGCTTTCTTT	CASSLDNMNTEAFF
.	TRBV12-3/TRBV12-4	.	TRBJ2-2	TGTGCCAGCAGCACACTAGCAACCGGGGAGCTGTTTTTT	CASSTLATGELFF
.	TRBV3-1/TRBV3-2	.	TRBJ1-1	TGTGCCAGCAGCCAAGGTGTGGGCTTCAACACTGAAGCTTTCTTT	CASSQGVGFNTEAFF
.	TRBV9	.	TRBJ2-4	TGTGCCAGCAGCGCCTCCTGGGACATAAACATTCAGTACTTC	CASSASWDINIQYF
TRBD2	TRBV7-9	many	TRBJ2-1	TGTGCCAGCAGCTTAGGGCGGAAGCTAGCGGGAGCCTCCTACAATGAGCAGTTCTTC	CASSLGRKLAGASYNEQFF
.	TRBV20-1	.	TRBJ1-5	TGCAGTGCTAGTACTCTGGTAGCCCTAATCAGCCCCCAGCATTTT	CSASTLVALISPQHF
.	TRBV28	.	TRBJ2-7	TGTGCCAGCAGTTTAAATGCGGCGGGGGCCTTCGAGCAGTACTTC	CASSLNAAGAFEQYF
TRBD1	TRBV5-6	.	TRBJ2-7	TGTGCCAGCAGCTTAACCGGGACAGGGTCCGAGCAGTACTTC	CASSLTGTGSEQYF
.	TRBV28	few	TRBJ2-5	TGTGCCAGCAGCCCCGGAGATGGGGAGACCCAGTACTTC	CASSPGDGETQYF
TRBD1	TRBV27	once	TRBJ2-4	TGTGCCAGCAGTTTACGGCGGGACAGGGGTACCATTCAGTACTTC	CASSLRRDRGTIQYF